These 30 T cell receptor beta chains originate from one sample sequenced in a study of neoadjuvant nivolumab and ipilimumab in lung cancer. Profiled with immunoSEQ multiplex PCR; TCRdb holds only in-frame clones, not every one. This sample has about 38,000 clones, with roughly nine tenths found just once. Specimen: peripheral blood, collected before neoadjuvant nivolumab, alone or with ipilimumab. The receptors shown here come from an adult with non-small cell lung cancer.

This rearrangement joins TRBV30 to TRBJ1-1, with D possibly TRBD1 on 5 matching bases. The CDR3 loop spans 13 amino acids. Deletions cut 7 bases from V and 7 bases from J, with 19 bases between. Per the germline V gene, CDR1 is GTSNPN and CDR2 is SVGIG (reference sequence). CDR3 DNA sequence: TGTGCCTCGCAAATGCAGGGACTGGATGAAGCTTTCTTT. Translation: CASQMQGLDEAFF.

Only one count was recorded for this clone. The chain recombines TRBV29-1 with TRBJ2-1; D gene unclear. CDR3 size: 15 residues. Germline lookup yields CDR1 SQVTM and CDR2 ANQGSEA. The V and J ends lost 2 bases and 1 base respectively, with 12 bases between them. The CDR3 reads CSVEMTAASYNEQFF. In DNA form, the CDR3 reads TGCAGCGTTGAAATGACGGCGGCTTCCTACAATGAGCAGTTCTTC.

The genes are TRBV5-1 and TRBJ2-2; 7 bases are a match to TRBD1. The ends lost 7 bases at V and 0 bases at J; junction bases unmatched: 12. Germline CDR1 and CDR2: SGHRS and YFSETQ. CDR3 size: 17 residues. DNA of the CDR3: TGCGCCAGCCGGGACAGACTATCTTACGCGAACACCGGGGAGCTGTTTTTT. Its protein is CASRDRLSYANTGELFF.

The chain joins TRBV5-8 to TRBJ2-7; 8 nucleotides agree with TRBD2. The CDR3 has 18 residues. After removal of 4 bases from V and 0 bases from J, the junction contained 15 bases not matched to a gene. The germline CDR1 and CDR2 sequences are SGHTS and YDEGEE. The CDR3 nucleotides are TGTGCCAGCAGCCCCGCGACAGGAGCGGGAGTCTTCTCCTACGAGCAGTACTTC. It specifies CASSPATGAGVFSYEQYF.

V gene TRBV6-6 combines with J gene TRBJ2-4; TRBD1 matches 9 bases. CDR1 is MNHNY, CDR2 SVGAGI, per germline (reference sequence). CDR3 size: 14 residues. J was trimmed by 4 bases and V by 6 bases; bases with no gene match: 4. In DNA, the CDR3 is TGTGCCAGCAGCCCGGGACAGGGAAAAAACATTCAGTACTTC. It encodes CASSPGQGKNIQYF.

CDR3 nucleotides: TGTGCCAGCAGCTTAGCGTGGGGAGGTACCGGGGAGCTGTTTTTT. Translation: CASSLAWGGTGELFF. The chain uses TRBV11-3 and TRBJ2-2; D is perhaps TRBD2 (6 bases). From germline, CDR1 is SGHNT and CDR2 YENEEA. The CDR3 has 15 residues. V was trimmed by 1 base and J by 5 bases, leaving 11 bases between them.

DNA of the CDR3: TGTGCCATCAGTGAGCAAACTAGCGATGAGCAGTTCTTC. Its translation is CAISEQTSDEQFF. The chain employs TRBV10-3 and TRBJ2-1, with TRBD2 matching over 7 bases. CDR3 size: 13 residues. The germline CDR1 and CDR2 sequences are ENHRY and SYGVKD. V shed 2 bases and J 8 bases; nucleotides not matched to a gene: 3.

The chain links TRBV5-1 to TRBJ2-1, with 8 bases lining up with TRBD2. V dropped 3 bases and J dropped 2; count of bases not matched to a gene: 4. The length of the CDR3 is 15 residues. Germline CDR1 SGHRS, CDR2 YFSETQ. The CDR3 region is CASSSLAGPYNEQFF. The DNA of the CDR3 is TGCGCCAGCAGCTCCTTAGCGGGACCCTACAATGAGCAGTTCTTC.

The chain links TRBV9 to TRBJ2-5; 9 positions agree with TRBD2. Germline assignment: CDR1 SGDLS and CDR2 YYNGEE. The junction had 6 bases not matched to a gene; V was cut back by 1 base and J by 2 bases. This CDR3 has 16 residues. The CDR3 sequence is CASSVRGSGSQETQYF. The CDR3 DNA follows: TGTGCCAGCAGCGTACGAGGTAGCGGGAGTCAAGAGACCCAGTACTTC.

The J gene is TRBJ2-7, the V gene TRBV27, with D tentatively TRBD1 (5 bases). Germline CDR1 reads MNHEY; CDR2 reads SMNVEV (reference sequence). V was clipped by 2 bases and J by 4 bases, with 12 bases between them. The CDR3 totals 14 residues. The CDR3 spells CASSLKAGLYEQYF. The CDR3 DNA sequence: TGTGCCAGCAGTTTAAAGGCAGGGTTGTACGAGCAGTACTTC.

This chain links TRBV7-3 with TRBJ2-1; TRBD2 agrees at 7 bases. The V segment lost 5 bases and the J segment 2 bases; nucleotides outside the gene matches: 6. Per the germline V gene, CDR1 is SGHTA and CDR2 is FQGTGA. The CDR3 sequence is 15 residues long. The CDR3 loop is CASSLLAAAYNEQFF. The DNA of the CDR3 is TGTGCCAGCAGCCTGCTAGCGGCCGCCTACAATGAGCAGTTCTTC.

The V gene is TRBV29-1, the J gene TRBJ1-1, with a tentative D call TRBD1 (5 bases). V lost 6 bases to trimming and J lost 0 bases, with 11 bases between them. The CDR3 length is 13 residues. The germline gives CDR1 SQVTM, CDR2 ANQGSEA. CDR3 nucleotide sequence: TGCAGCGTAGTTCGGGGGTTGAACACTGAAGCTTTCTTT. It specifies CSVVRGLNTEAFF.

DNA for the CDR3: TGCGCCAGCAGTGATGGGACAGGGTTCGATGAGCAGTTCTTC. It codes for CASSDGTGFDEQFF. This chain joins TRBV10-1 and TRBJ2-1; 9 nucleotides align to TRBD1. The length of the CDR3 is 14 residues. J gave up 8 bases and V 3 bases, and 5 bases lay outside the gene matches. Germline assignment: CDR1 WNHNN and CDR2 SYGVQD (reference sequence).

V is TRBV5-1 and J is TRBJ2-1; D gene unclear. V gave up 4 bases and J gave up 5 bases, with 4 bases separating them. Germline values: CDR1 SGHRS, CDR2 YFSETQ. CDR3 length equals 11 residues. For the CDR3, the DNA is TGCGCCAGCAGCGAGAACAATGAGCAGTTCTTC. Translating gives CASSENNEQFF.

The chain carries TRBV9 and TRBJ2-7; 9 bases fit TRBD1. This CDR3 has 14 amino acids. The junction had 1 base not matched to a gene; V was cut back by 3 bases and J by 0 bases. Germline lookup yields CDR1 SGDLS and CDR2 YYNGEE. Written as DNA, the CDR3 is TGTGCCAGCAGCGGGGGACAGGGCTCCTACGAGCAGTACTTC. Its translation: CASSGGQGSYEQYF.

This chain uses TRBV7-2 with TRBJ2-3; D call uncertain. Germline values: CDR1 SGHTA, CDR2 FQGNSA. The V end was cut by 5 bases, the J end by 2 bases, with 8 bases between. The CDR3 covers 13 residues. As DNA, the CDR3 is TGTGCCAGCAGCCCTAGACCCACAGATACGCAGTATTTT. This sequence encodes CASSPRPTDTQYF.

V and J are TRBV5-1 and TRBJ1-1; 7 bases align to TRBD1. The V gene's germline CDR1 is SGHRS and CDR2 YFSETQ. The CDR3 consists of 12 residues. V lost 4 bases, J lost 7 bases, and 4 bases stayed unmatched. CDR3 DNA: TGCGCCAGCAGCCCGACAGGGAATGAAGCTTTCTTT. Encoded protein: CASSPTGNEAFF.

The chain links TRBV30 to TRBJ2-5; 9 nucleotides align to TRBD2. The length of the CDR3 is 17 residues. V lost 1 base, J lost 5 bases, and 14 bases stayed unmatched. The germline V gene has CDR1 GTSNPN and CDR2 SVGIG (reference sequence). The CDR3 coding sequence is TGTGCCTGGAGTGGCGGGGTTCCGGCGACTAGCGGCGAGACCCAGTACTTC. This codes for CAWSGGVPATSGETQYF.

J is TRBJ1-1 and V is TRBV7-3; possible D gene TRBD1, 6 bases. Germline V gene sequence: CDR1 SGHTA, CDR2 FQGTGA. V lost 5 bases and J 0 bases, leaving 7 bases between the germline ends. This CDR3 is 13 amino acids long. Here the CDR3 reads CASSRTVNTEAFF. The CDR3 bases are TGTGCCAGCAGCAGGACAGTGAACACTGAAGCTTTCTTT. Full variable domain (missing parts from reference TRBV7-3 and TRBJ1-1): GAGVSQTPSNKVTEKGKYVELRCDPISGHTALYWYRQSLGQGPEFLIYFQGTGAADDSGLPNDRFFAVRPEGSVSTLKIQRTERGDSAVYLCASSRTVNTEAFFGQGTRLTVV.

The rearrangement links TRBV11-2 to TRBJ2-7, with D possibly called TRBD1 or TRBD2 (5 bases each). The CDR3 runs 15 residues. V gave up 0 bases and J gave up 3 bases, with 12 bases separating them. Germline assignment: CDR1 SGHAT and CDR2 FQNNGV. The CDR3 sequence is CASSLEQGPIYEQYF. In DNA form, the CDR3 reads TGTGCCAGCAGCTTAGAGCAGGGACCGATCTACGAGCAGTACTTC.

The chain combines TRBV19 with TRBJ2-5; 7 bases align to TRBD2. Trimming took 5 bases from V and 5 from J; bases not matched to a gene: 2. Germline V lookup: CDR1 LNHDA, CDR2 SQIVND (reference sequence). The CDR3 has 12 amino acids. The CDR3 loop is CASSYGRETQYF. In DNA, the CDR3 is TGTGCCAGTAGTTACGGGAGGGAGACCCAGTACTTC.

This clone was counted a single time. V and J are TRBV18 and TRBJ2-7; 11 bases align to TRBD1. Trimming took 0 bases from V and 3 from J; bases not matched to a gene: 7. In germline, CDR1 is KGHSH, CDR2 LQKENI. This CDR3 has 17 residues. CDR3 sequence: CASSPPDRTGGHYEQYF. In DNA form, the CDR3 reads TGTGCCAGCTCACCACCGGATAGGACAGGGGGCCACTACGAGCAGTACTTC.

V is TRBV18 and J is TRBJ2-7; TRBD1 matches 8 bases. The CDR3 runs to 15 residues. The V gene end was trimmed by 0 bases and the J gene end by 5 bases; junction bases not matched to a gene: 6. Per germline, CDR1 KGHSH and CDR2 LQKENI. Written as DNA, the CDR3 is TGTGCCAGCTCACCACCGGTTGGACAGGGCCACGAGCAGTACTTC. As protein: CASSPPVGQGHEQYF. The variable domain in full, completed from reference TRBV18 and TRBJ2-7, reads NAGVMQNPRHLVRRRGQEARLRCSPMKGHSHVYWYRQLPEEGLKFMVYLQKENIIDESGMPKERFSAEFPKEGPSILRIQQVVRGDSAAYFCASSPPVGQGHEQYFGPGTRLTVT.

The J gene is TRBJ2-3, the V gene TRBV5-1; unclear D gene. The length of the CDR3 is 14 residues. Trimming stripped 1 base from V and 0 bases from J, with 6 bases between. Germline loops: CDR1 SGHRS, CDR2 YFSETQ. The CDR3 region is CASSLSSSTDTQYF. The CDR3 DNA sequence: TGCGCCAGCAGCTTGTCGTCCAGCACAGATACGCAGTATTTT. Looking up the rest from reference TRBV5-1 and TRBJ2-3 gives the full variable domain: KAGVTQTPRYLIKTRGQQVTLSCSPISGHRSVSWYQQTPGQGLQFLFEYFSETQRNKGNFPGRFSGRQFSNSRSEMNVSTLELGDSALYLCASSLSSSTDTQYFGPGTRLTVL.

The CDR3 coding sequence is TGCGCCAGCAGCCTGGAGACTAGCGGGAGGGATACGCAGTATTTT. Residues: CASSLETSGRDTQYF. The gene calls are TRBV5-1 and TRBJ2-3; 13 nucleotides line up with TRBD2. Germline V gene data show CDR1 as SGHRS and CDR2 as YFSETQ. Losses at the gene ends were 4 bases for V and 6 bases for J; bases not matched to a gene: 5. The CDR3 runs to 15 residues. Full variable domain (remainder filled in from reference TRBV5-1 and TRBJ2-3): KAGVTQTPRYLIKTRGQQVTLSCSPISGHRSVSWYQQTPGQGLQFLFEYFSETQRNKGNFPGRFSGRQFSNSRSEMNVSTLELGDSALYLCASSLETSGRDTQYFGPGTRLTVL.

This clone was counted a few times. The rearrangement links TRBV9 to TRBJ1-4; TRBD1 matches 8 bases. The germline V gene encodes CDR1 SGDLS and CDR2 YYNGEE. The junction had 9 bases not matched to a gene; V was cut back by 3 bases and J by 11 bases. The CDR3 is 14 amino acids. CDR3 sequence: CASSEGQEGWKLFF. Here the CDR3 DNA reads TGTGCCAGCAGCGAGGGACAGGAGGGGTGGAAACTGTTTTTT. The variable domain in full, completed from reference TRBV9 and TRBJ1-4, reads DSGVTQTPKHLITATGQRVTLRCSPRSGDLSVYWYQQSLDQGLQFLIQYYNGEERAKGNILERFSAQQFPDLHSELNLSSLELGDSALYFCASSEGQEGWKLFFGSGTQLSVL.

The rearrangement joins TRBV30 to TRBJ2-5; D unresolved. Germline values: CDR1 GTSNPN, CDR2 SVGIG (reference sequence). CDR3 size: 12 residues. Trimming stripped 3 bases from V and 5 bases from J, with 10 bases between. This chain's CDR3 is CAWSLDSETQYF. Here the CDR3 DNA reads TGTGCCTGGAGCTTAGATTCGGAGACCCAGTACTTC. The variable domain in full, completed from reference TRBV30 and TRBJ2-5, reads SQTIHQWPATLVQPVGSPLSLECTVEGTSNPNLYWYRQAAGRGLQLLFYSVGIGQISSEVPQNLSASRPQDRQFILSSKKLLLSDSGFYLCAWSLDSETQYFGPGTRLLVL.

The chain has TRBV6-5 and TRBJ2-2; 9 bases map to TRBD2. This CDR3 has 14 amino acids. Germline CDR1 MNHEY, CDR2 SVGAGI. With 7 bases clipped from V and 5 bases from J, the junction kept 5 bases outside the gene matches. The CDR3: CASIAGVGTGELFF. Written as DNA, the CDR3 is TGTGCCAGCATAGCGGGAGTTGGGACCGGGGAGCTGTTTTTT.

The rearrangement joins TRBV28 to TRBJ2-7; no reliable D call. The CDR3 sequence is 13 residues long. Germline V gives CDR1 MDHEN, CDR2 SYDVKM. Trimming removed 8 bases from V and 2 bases from J, with 13 bases in between. Here the CDR3 reads CASRYSPTYEQYF. CDR3 bases: TGTGCCAGCCGGTATTCCCCCACCTACGAGCAGTACTTC.

The chain has TRBV7-2 and TRBJ2-5; D might be TRBD2 (6 bases). The germline V and J ends were trimmed by 1 base and 4 bases, with 10 bases remaining between them. The CDR3 consists of 14 residues. CDR1 SGHTA and CDR2 FQGNSA come from the germline V gene. This chain's CDR3 is CASSLVWRGETQYF. The CDR3 DNA sequence: TGTGCCAGCAGCTTAGTTTGGCGGGGAGAGACCCAGTACTTC.